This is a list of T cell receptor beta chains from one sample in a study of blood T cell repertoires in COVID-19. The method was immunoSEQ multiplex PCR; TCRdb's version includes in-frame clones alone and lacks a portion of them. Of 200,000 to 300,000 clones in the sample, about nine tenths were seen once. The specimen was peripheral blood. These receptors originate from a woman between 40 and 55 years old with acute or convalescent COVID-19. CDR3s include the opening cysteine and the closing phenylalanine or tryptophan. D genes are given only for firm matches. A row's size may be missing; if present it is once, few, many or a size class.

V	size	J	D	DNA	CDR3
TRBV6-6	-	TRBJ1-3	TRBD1	TGTGCCACCTCCCCCGTGGACAGGAGCTCTGGAAACACCATATATTTT	CATSPVDRSSGNTIYF
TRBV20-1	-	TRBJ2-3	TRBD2	TGCAGTGCTAGTCCCCAGAGCGGGGGGGCGGGAACAGATACGCAGTATTTT	CSASPQSGGAGTDTQYF
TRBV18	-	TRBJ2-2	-	TGTGCCAGCTCACTTGGGAGTAGCGGAGTGAACACCGGGGAGCTGTTTTTT	CASSLGSSGVNTGELFF
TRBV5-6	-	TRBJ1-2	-	TGTGCCAGCAGCTTGTTGGACCTCGGGGGTGGCTACACCTTC	CASSLLDLGGGYTF
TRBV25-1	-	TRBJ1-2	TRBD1	TGTGCCAGCGGAAGGACAGGTTTCTCATATGGCTACACCTTC	CASGRTGFSYGYTF
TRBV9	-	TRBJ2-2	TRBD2	TGTGCCAGCAGCGTGGGGACTAGGGGGAACACCGGGGAGCTGTTTTTT	CASSVGTRGNTGELFF
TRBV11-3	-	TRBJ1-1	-	TGTGCCAGCAGCTCACAGGAGAACACTGAAGCTTTCTTT	CASSSQENTEAFF
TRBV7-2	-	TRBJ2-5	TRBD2	TGTGCCAGCAGCTTCCAGCGGGGGGGCCAAGAGACCCAGTACTTC	CASSFQRGGQETQYF
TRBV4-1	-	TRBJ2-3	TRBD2	TGCGCCAGCAGCCAGACCCCTCCCCGCGGGGGGGCTATAGATACGCAGTATTTT	CASSQTPPRGGAIDTQYF
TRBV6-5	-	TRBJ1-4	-	TGTGCCAGCCAGGGAACTAATAATGAAAAACTGTTTTTT	CASQGTNNEKLFF
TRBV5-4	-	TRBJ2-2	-	TGTGCCAGCAGCACCTCGGAAGAGGGAGTTCCCGGGGAGCTGTTTTTT	CASSTSEEGVPGELFF
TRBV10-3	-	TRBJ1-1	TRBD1	TGTGCCATCAGTGATCGCGACAGGGGGCACACTGAAGCTTTCTTT	CAISDRDRGHTEAFF
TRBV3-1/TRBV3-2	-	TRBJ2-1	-	TGTGCCAGCAGCCTCGGTGCCTACAATGAGCAGTTCTTC	CASSLGAYNEQFF
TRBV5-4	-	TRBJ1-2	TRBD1	TGTGCCAGCAGCTTGGGACAGGGAGGCTATGGCTACACCTTC	CASSLGQGGYGYTF
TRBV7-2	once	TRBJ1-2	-	TGTGCCAGCAGGACACAGGGCCTCAACTATGGCTACACCTTC	CASRTQGLNYGYTF
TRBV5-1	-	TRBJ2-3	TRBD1	TGCGCCAGCAGCTTGGTGGACAGGGCAGATACGCAGTATTTT	CASSLVDRADTQYF
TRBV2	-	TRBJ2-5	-	TGTGCCAGCGCTATACAGGGAGAGACCCAGTACTTC	CASAIQGETQYF
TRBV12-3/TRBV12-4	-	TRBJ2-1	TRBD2	TGTGCCAGCAGTCGCGGGGGCTACAATGAGCAGTTCTTC	CASSRGGYNEQFF
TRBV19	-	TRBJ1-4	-	TGTGCCAGTAGTATATATGGGGCGAGTCAAGATGAAAAACTGTTTTTT	CASSIYGASQDEKLFF
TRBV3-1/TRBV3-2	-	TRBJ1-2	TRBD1	TGTGCCAGCAGCTACTTGTCTACAGGGGTTTCTGGCTACACCTTC	CASSYLSTGVSGYTF
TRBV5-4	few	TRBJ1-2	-	TGTGCCACAGACGACGGAGCCTATGGCTACACCTTC	CATDDGAYGYTF
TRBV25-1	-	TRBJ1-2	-	TGTGCCAGCAGTGGCCTGTGGGGGGACGTGGGTGGCTACACCTTC	CASSGLWGDVGGYTF
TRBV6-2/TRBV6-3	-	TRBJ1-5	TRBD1	TGTGCCAGCAGTTACTCGGTGGCAGGGGGCTTCAATCAGCCCCAGCATTTT	CASSYSVAGGFNQPQHF
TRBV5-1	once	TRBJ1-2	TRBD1	TGCGCCAGCAGCTTGGGGGGGACAGGTCTCTATGGCTACACCTTC	CASSLGGTGLYGYTF
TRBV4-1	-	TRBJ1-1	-	TGCGCCAGCAGCCAACAGGGGTGGGACACTGAAGCTTTCTTT	CASSQQGWDTEAFF
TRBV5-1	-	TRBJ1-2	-	TGCGCCAGCAACTTCATCGCCGGGGCTAACTATGGCTACACCTTC	CASNFIAGANYGYTF
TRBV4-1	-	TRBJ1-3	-	TGCGCCAGCAGCCAAGATCCAGGGTTCTCTGGAAACACCATATATTTT	CASSQDPGFSGNTIYF
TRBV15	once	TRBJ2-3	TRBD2	TGTGCCACCAGCAGAGATCCGGTAGCGGGAGCGGGGAGCACAGATACGCAGTATTTT	CATSRDPVAGAGSTDTQYF
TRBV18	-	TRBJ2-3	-	TGTGCCAGCTCACCACCGCTGATGCTAGAGGGCACAGATACGCAGTATTTT	CASSPPLMLEGTDTQYF
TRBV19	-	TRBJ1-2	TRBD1	TGTGCCAGTAGTATAGGACAGGGGAGGAACTATGGCTACACCTTC	CASSIGQGRNYGYTF
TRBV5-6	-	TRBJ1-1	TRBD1	TGTGCCAGCACCCTGCGACGGACAGGGAAGAACACTGAAGCTTTCTTT	CASTLRRTGKNTEAFF
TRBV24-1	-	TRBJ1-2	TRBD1	TGTGCCACCAGTGAATCCAGGGGGTATGGCTACACCTTC	CATSESRGYGYTF
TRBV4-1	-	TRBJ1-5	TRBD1	TGCGCCAGCAGCCAAGAGGGAGGACAGGGGGCAAGCAATCAGCCCCAGCATTTT	CASSQEGGQGASNQPQHF
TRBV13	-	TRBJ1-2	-	TGTGCCAGCAGCGTGGGACACGGGCGGAACTATGGCTACACCTTC	CASSVGHGRNYGYTF
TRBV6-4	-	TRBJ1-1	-	TGTGCCAGCAGTGGGGACACGAACACTGAAGCTTTCTTT	CASSGDTNTEAFF
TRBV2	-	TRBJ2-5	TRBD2	TGTGCCAGCAGTGATGATCGGGGGGAAGAGACCCAGTACTTC	CASSDDRGEETQYF
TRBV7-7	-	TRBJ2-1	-	TGTGCCAGCAGCTCAGGGCCGGACATCCTCAGCTCCTACAATGAGCAGTTCTTC	CASSSGPDILSSYNEQFF
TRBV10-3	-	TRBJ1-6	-	TGTGCCATCAAATACAGGGATGATTCACCCCTCCACTTT	CAIKYRDDSPLHF
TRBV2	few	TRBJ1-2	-	TGTGCCAGCAGTGGGGTAGAGCGATATGGCTACACCTTC	CASSGVERYGYTF
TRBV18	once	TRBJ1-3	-	TGTGCCAGCTCACCATCCAGGGGAAACACCATATATTTT	CASSPSRGNTIYF
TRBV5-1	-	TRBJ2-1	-	TGCGCCAGCAGCTTGACGCCAGGGAGGAATGAGCAGTTCTTC	CASSLTPGRNEQFF